Sequencing of this T cell receptor (beta chain) was carried out in a study of cytomegalovirus exposure and HLA in healthy donors. Nominally healthy donors were sampled, though unrecorded immune exposures were likely. Per the germline V gene, CDR1 is MNHEY and CDR2 is SMNVEV (reference sequence). The length of the CDR3 is 16 residues. The trim removed 0 bases at V and 3 bases at J, leaving 6 bases unmatched. As concerns this clone: What it binds is unknown.

Primers included in the PCR were 60 Vbeta and 13 Jbeta primers. Here immunoSEQ multiplex PCR was the method, and the copy in TCRdb shows in-frame clones only, minus some. This repertoire shows over 120,000 clones, around 84% found once; its top ten account for about 2.4%. Study outcomes and limitations: In vitro checks showed that a few CMV-associated chains really do target CMV antigens.

The sample comprised PBMCs. This TCR came from a man aged 45 to 65 in good health and CMV-seronegative. This rearrangement joins TRBV27 to TRBJ1-1; 8 nucleotides agree with TRBD1. CDR3 amino acids: CASSLSTPGGYTEAFF. As DNA, the CDR3 is TGTGCCAGCAGTTTATCCACGCCAGGGGGCTACACTGAAGCTTTCTTT.